Listed below are T cell receptor beta chains from one sample, sequenced in a study of T cell responses to AZD1222 COVID-19 vaccine. Assay used: immunoSEQ multiplex PCR; TCRdb lists only in-frame clones, some missing. The sample lists roughly 150,000 clones, about 90% occurring once. The starting material was peripheral blood, obtained on day 0 of AZD1222 vaccination. The source is an adult in good health. Each CDR3 is given with its conserved first and last residue. D genes are given only for firm matches. A clone size is listed for some rows: how often the clone was seen (once, few, many), or a class if it is expanded.

CDR3 DNA | CDR3 protein | J gene | clone size | V gene | D gene
TGCGCCAGCAGCCAAGACGGGGACAAATCGTACACCGGGGAGCTGTTTTTT | CASSQDGDKSYTGELFF | TRBJ2-2 | NA | TRBV4-3 | NA
TGCGCCAGCAGCTGGGACGCCTCCTACAATGAGCAGTTCTTC | CASSWDASYNEQFF | TRBJ2-1 | once | TRBV5-1 | NA
TGTGCCACCAGCACCCTACGCGGGACAGGGAACAATGAGCAGTTCTTC | CATSTLRGTGNNEQFF | TRBJ2-1 | NA | TRBV15 | TRBD1
TGTGCCAGCCATCTAGACAGGGAAAGAGTTCTAGGATTTTATGGCTACACCTTC | CASHLDRERVLGFYGYTF | TRBJ1-2 | few | TRBV28 | TRBD1
TGTGCCAGCAGCTTAACGGGGAACACCGGGGAGCTGTTTTTT | CASSLTGNTGELFF | TRBJ2-2 | once | TRBV7-3 | NA
TGTGCCAGCAGCCAAGGGACATTCTCAGGACAGCCCCAGCATTTT | CASSQGTFSGQPQHF | TRBJ1-5 | NA | TRBV3-1/TRBV3-2 | NA
TGTGCCAGCAGTTTACAGGGAGGTAGGGGCTACACCTTC | CASSLQGGRGYTF | TRBJ1-2 | NA | TRBV28 | NA
TGTGCCAGTAGCTCGACAGCGCGGGGAATTCGACCCCTCCACTTT | CASSSTARGIRPLHF | TRBJ1-6 | once | TRBV19 | NA
TGTGCCAGCAGTTACTCGACAGAGACTTTTTCTGAAGCTTTCTTT | CASSYSTETFSEAFF | TRBJ1-1 | NA | TRBV6-5 | NA
TGTGCCACCAGCAGAGATTATCGGGGGTTTCACACTGAAGCTTTCTTT | CATSRDYRGFHTEAFF | TRBJ1-1 | NA | TRBV15 | NA
TGTGCCAGCAGCTTGGGCCTTAGGGGGACAGGGGGCGCCGGCTATGGCTACACCTTC | CASSLGLRGTGGAGYGYTF | TRBJ1-2 | NA | TRBV7-2 | TRBD1
TGTGCCAGCAGACCAACGACCGGGGAGCTGTTTTTT | CASRPTTGELFF | TRBJ2-2 | NA | TRBV6-5 | NA
TGTGCCACCAGTGATTTGCAGGGTTATGGCTACACCTTC | CATSDLQGYGYTF | TRBJ1-2 | NA | TRBV24-1 | NA
TGTGCCACCAGTCAACGTCCTAACTATGGCTACACCTTC | CATSQRPNYGYTF | TRBJ1-2 | NA | TRBV24-1 | NA
TGTGCCAGCAGTAAGCGACTAGCGGGAGGGTATGGCGATGAGCAGTTCTTC | CASSKRLAGGYGDEQFF | TRBJ2-1 | once | TRBV28 | TRBD2
TGTGCCACCAGTGATCCGGGAGAAGGTGCGAGCACAGATACGCAGTATTTT | CATSDPGEGASTDTQYF | TRBJ2-3 | NA | TRBV24-1 | NA
TGTGCCAGCAGCCCTACAGGGGCGAACACTGAAGCTTTCTTT | CASSPTGANTEAFF | TRBJ1-1 | NA | TRBV28 | TRBD1
TGTGCCAGCAGTAACGGGGGCCCTGGTCTACCCCTCCACTTT | CASSNGGPGLPLHF | TRBJ1-6 | NA | TRBV7-2 | NA
TGTGCCAGCAGAAATGAAAGCTCTGGAAACACCATATATTTT | CASRNESSGNTIYF | TRBJ1-3 | NA | TRBV5-4 | NA
TGTGCCAGCGGACGACGGCGCCCGGCGGGCACTGAAGCTTTCTTT | CASGRRRPAGTEAFF | TRBJ1-1 | NA | TRBV2 | NA
TGTGCCACCAGTGACCTTGGCCCATTTGAGACCCAGTACTTC | CATSDLGPFETQYF | TRBJ2-5 | NA | TRBV24-1 | NA
TGTGCCAGTAGTCCCGGGACAGGGGGCTACGAGCAGTACTTC | CASSPGTGGYEQYF | TRBJ2-7 | NA | TRBV19 | TRBD1
TGTGCCAGCAGTGAGGGGAGAGTGAGCAATCAGCCCCAGCATTTT | CASSEGRVSNQPQHF | TRBJ1-5 | NA | TRBV2 | NA
TGTGCCAGCGCTACAGGGAGCTTTGGGGGCTACACCTTC | CASATGSFGGYTF | TRBJ1-2 | NA | TRBV6-5 | NA
TGTGCCAGCAGCTTGTTTGGGCAGGGTGGGAACTATGGCTACACCTTC | CASSLFGQGGNYGYTF | TRBJ1-2 | NA | TRBV5-8 | NA
TGCGCCAGCAGCCAAAGACAGGGGATGAACACTGAAGCTTTCTTT | CASSQRQGMNTEAFF | TRBJ1-1 | NA | TRBV4-3 | TRBD1
TGTGCCAGCAGCTTAGTGCTGCAGGGGGACACCGGGGAGCTGTTTTTT | CASSLVLQGDTGELFF | TRBJ2-2 | NA | TRBV7-6 | TRBD1
TGTGCCACCAGTGAGGTAGGGTCCCGCGGCACCGGGGAGCTGTTTTTT | CATSEVGSRGTGELFF | TRBJ2-2 | NA | TRBV24-1 | NA
TGTAGCTCCCTGTTGGGGCATCCTACGAGTGGCTACACCTTC | CSSLLGHPTSGYTF | TRBJ1-2 | NA | TRBV21-1 | NA
TGTGCCAGCTCCCCGATGGATGGGCCCCAGCATTTT | CASSPMDGPQHF | TRBJ1-5 | NA | TRBV18 | NA
TGTGCCAGCAGTTTTTCCCTCAAGATTACGCAGTATTTT | CASSFSLKITQYF | TRBJ2-3 | NA | TRBV27 | NA
TGTGCCAGCAGCCCCGGAGGGTCACGTTCTGGAAACACCATATATTTT | CASSPGGSRSGNTIYF | TRBJ1-3 | NA | TRBV7-9 | NA
TGTGCCAGCAGTTACGCAGTGCCAGCGACTGAAGCTTTCTTT | CASSYAVPATEAFF | TRBJ1-1 | NA | TRBV6-2/TRBV6-3 | NA
TGTGCCAGCAGCTTAACTAGTCGGGGGTACAATGAGCAGTTCTTC | CASSLTSRGYNEQFF | TRBJ2-1 | NA | TRBV7-9 | NA
TGTGCCAGCAGTGATAGGGTGAAGATGAACACTGAAGCTTTCTTT | CASSDRVKMNTEAFF | TRBJ1-1 | NA | TRBV6-1 | NA
TGCGCCAGCAGCCCCACCGGGTTTCAGGGGGCATGGATTCAGTACTTC | CASSPTGFQGAWIQYF | TRBJ2-4 | NA | TRBV4-1 | TRBD1
TGTGCCAGCAGCAACTCTCCTGGAGCGGGATCTGGCAATGAGCAGTTCTTC | CASSNSPGAGSGNEQFF | TRBJ2-1 | NA | TRBV9 | TRBD2
TGTGCCAGCAGCTTAACGAACAGCGAAGAGCAGTACTTC | CASSLTNSEEQYF | TRBJ2-7 | few | TRBV11-2 | NA
TGTGCCAGCAGCCACAGACAGGTCCTACGGGAGACCCAGTACTTC | CASSHRQVLRETQYF | TRBJ2-5 | NA | TRBV3-1/TRBV3-2 | NA
TGTGCCAGCAGCGTTGACAACTCCTACGAGCAGTACTTC | CASSVDNSYEQYF | TRBJ2-7 | NA | TRBV9 | NA
TGTGCCAGCAGTTCCAATTCACCCCTCCACTTT | CASSSNSPLHF | TRBJ1-6 | NA | TRBV28 | NA
TGTGCCAGCGGCCGGGGGGGCTACGAGCAGTACTTC | CASGRGGYEQYF | TRBJ2-7 | NA | TRBV6-1 | TRBD2
TGTGCCAGCAGTCTACAGGGGGAGGGCCTAGGATACGAGCAGTACTTC | CASSLQGEGLGYEQYF | TRBJ2-7 | once | TRBV6-2/TRBV6-3 | NA
TGTGCCAGCAGCTACCGGACAGGTGGTACAGATACGCAGTATTTT | CASSYRTGGTDTQYF | TRBJ2-3 | NA | TRBV13 | TRBD1
TGTGCCAGCAGCGCGGACAGGGAAGATACGCAGTATTTT | CASSADREDTQYF | TRBJ2-3 | NA | TRBV7-3 | TRBD1
TGTGCCAGCAGCGGAATAGGGACTAGCGGGAGGTCAGGCGAGCAGTACTTC | CASSGIGTSGRSGEQYF | TRBJ2-7 | NA | TRBV9 | TRBD2